This TCR beta chain came from a study of blood T cell repertoires in COVID-19. TCRdb's table, derived via immunoSEQ multiplex PCR, lists solely in-frame clones and lacks some. The sample lists hundreds of thousands of clones; approximately 90% were seen once. The material sequenced was PBMCs or T cells enriched from blood (not recorded which). This receptor was obtained from a woman aged 40 to 49 who had recovered from COVID-19.

CDR3 DNA: TGTGCCAGTAGTTTCACAGGGCCTGGAAACACCATATATTTT. Its translation is CASSFTGPGNTIYF. The genes are TRBV19 and TRBJ1-3; D is possibly TRBD1 (6 bases). The CDR3 is made up of 14 amino acids. In germline, CDR1 is LNHDA, CDR2 SQIVND (reference sequence). Trimming removed 5 bases from V and 2 bases from J, with 10 bases in between.